A selection of T cell receptor beta chains follows, all from one sample in a study of graft-versus-host responses after intestinal transplantation. Produced via immunoSEQ multiplex PCR; TCRdb's table is partial and in-frame only. The data contain 12,000 or so clones, about 80% of them singletons. The source material was PBMCs, sampled nearly 500 days after intestinal transplant. Every receptor here comes from a human patient who received an intestinal transplant, so some T cells may come from the graft donor. The CDR3 runs from the conserved cysteine through the conserved F or W. Fields, in order: D gene, J gene, clone size, V gene, CDR3 DNA, CDR3 protein. A D gene is named only where the DNA matches it firmly. Part of the rows lack a size; the others show once, few, many or a class for expanded clones.

TRBD2 | TRBJ2-1 | . | TRBV6-4 | TGTGCCGGCAGTGACTCATTGGCGGGAGAAAGCAATGAGCAGTTCTTC | CAGSDSLAGESNEQFF
. | TRBJ2-1 | . | TRBV1 | TGCACCAGCAGACTCCGTTTCTTGCGGAGTCCCCACAATGAGCAGTTCTTC | CTSRLRFLRSPHNEQFF
. | TRBJ2-5 | . | TRBV7-9 | TGTGCCAGCAGCTCGTTAGGGAACCAAGAGACCCAGTACTTC | CASSSLGNQETQYF
. | TRBJ1-6 | . | TRBV5-1 | TGCGCCAGCAGCCTAGGATCCTACGCGGATTCACCCCTCCACTTT | CASSLGSYADSPLHF
. | TRBJ2-3 | . | TRBV29-1 | TGCAGCGTTGGGGGGCAGGTACTCACAGATACGCAGTATTTT | CSVGGQVLTDTQYF
TRBD2 | TRBJ2-2 | few | TRBV5-5 | TGTGCCAGCAGCTTGGATACTAGCGGGAGATACTTCGGGGAGCTGTTTTTT | CASSLDTSGRYFGELFF
. | TRBJ1-2 | once | TRBV28 | TGTGCCGCAGCAGCGGGAGGTCGGATAGGCTACACCTTC | CAAAAGGRIGYTF
. | TRBJ2-3 | . | TRBV7-9 | TGTGCCAGCAGCTTCAGGACTAGCACAGATACGCAGTATTTT | CASSFRTSTDTQYF
TRBD1 | TRBJ2-7 | . | TRBV5-1 | TGCGCCAGCAGCTCGGGACAGGGCTACGAGCAGTACTTC | CASSSGQGYEQYF
TRBD2 | TRBJ2-1 | few | TRBV30 | TGTGCCTGGAGTGGGAGGACTAGCGGGAGGCCCAATGAGCAGTTCTTC | CAWSGRTSGRPNEQFF
. | TRBJ2-5 | . | TRBV4-1 | TGCGCCAGCAGCCAAGATCGGGGGAAGGGAGAGACCCAGTACTTC | CASSQDRGKGETQYF
. | TRBJ2-7 | . | TRBV23-1 | TGCGCCAGCAGGGGGGCACAGAGGTCCTACGAGCAGTACTTC | CASRGAQRSYEQYF
. | TRBJ2-6 | once | TRBV5-1 | TGCGCCAGCAGCCCCGGAGGAGGGGCGAGCTCTGGGGCCAACGTCCTGACTTTC | CASSPGGGASSGANVLTF
. | TRBJ2-7 | . | TRBV27 | TGTGCCAGCAGTACAACACGCTCCCCCAAAGGGCGCTACGAGCAGTACTTC | CASSTTRSPKGRYEQYF
TRBD1 | TRBJ2-5 | . | TRBV9 | TGTGCCAGCAGCCAGTGGACAGGGGTCAAAGAGACCCAGTACTTC | CASSQWTGVKETQYF
. | TRBJ2-1 | . | TRBV9 | TGTGCCAGCAGCGCCCAGGGGACTGGCTACAATGAGCAGTTCTTC | CASSAQGTGYNEQFF
. | TRBJ1-2 | . | TRBV5-4 | TGTGCCAGCAGCTTGGGACAGAGTAACTATGGCTACACCTTC | CASSLGQSNYGYTF
. | TRBJ1-3 | . | TRBV30 | TGTGCCTGGAGTGGGACAGTAGCTGGAAACACCATATATTTT | CAWSGTVAGNTIYF
. | TRBJ2-7 | . | TRBV5-4 | TGTGCCACGGGGGGACAGTCCCCCGGGGGCGAGCAGTACTTC | CATGGQSPGGEQYF
. | TRBJ2-2 | . | TRBV6-4 | TGTGCCAGCAGCAGGGACGACGCCGGGGAGCTGTTTTTT | CASSRDDAGELFF
. | TRBJ1-1 | . | TRBV21-1 | TGTGCCAGCCTTGGACAGGGGAACGGCATGAACACTGAAGCTTTCTTT | CASLGQGNGMNTEAFF
. | TRBJ2-2 | . | TRBV5-1 | TGCGCCAGCAGCTTGCGAGCGGGGAACACCGGGGAGCTGTTTTTT | CASSLRAGNTGELFF
TRBD1 | TRBJ1-1 | few | TRBV10-3 | TGTGCCATCAGAAGCGACAGGGATGAAGCTTTCTTT | CAIRSDRDEAFF
TRBD1 | TRBJ1-2 | . | TRBV7-8 | TGTGCCAGCAGCTTGGGACAGGGGGCGGATGGCTACACCTTC | CASSLGQGADGYTF
. | TRBJ1-1 | . | TRBV30 | TGTGCCTGGACGAAGGCCATGAACACTGAAGCTTTCTTT | CAWTKAMNTEAFF
TRBD2 | TRBJ2-1 | once | TRBV19 | TGTGCCAGTAGTATGGGAACTAGCGGTTACAATGAGCAGTTCTTC | CASSMGTSGYNEQFF
. | TRBJ1-2 | once | TRBV19 | TGTGCCAGTAGTATTGCCGACAGCTCCTATGGCTACACCTTC | CASSIADSSYGYTF
TRBD1 | TRBJ1-5 | . | TRBV23-1 | TGCGCCAGCAGTCAAGTCCCGGGACAGGTTCAGCCCCAGCATTTT | CASSQVPGQVQPQHF
. | TRBJ2-7 | . | TRBV9 | TGTGCCAGCAGCGTGGGTACCGGGACCTTAGTCTACGAGCAGTACTTC | CASSVGTGTLVYEQYF
. | TRBJ2-7 | . | TRBV25-1 | TGTGCCAGCAGCCCAGGACAGAACGAGCAGTACTTC | CASSPGQNEQYF
. | TRBJ1-4 | once | TRBV4-1 | TGCGCCAGCAGCCAAGATCAGGGATTCGGGGAAAAACTGTTTTTT | CASSQDQGFGEKLFF
. | TRBJ1-1 | . | TRBV5-1 | TGCGCCAGCAGCTTGGGGACGGCCACTGAAGCTTTCTTT | CASSLGTATEAFF
. | TRBJ2-7 | . | TRBV2 | TGTGCCAGCAGTTCGACTAGGAGCTCCTACGAGCAGTACTTC | CASSSTRSSYEQYF
TRBD1 | TRBJ2-7 | few | TRBV28 | TGTGCCAGCAGGGCCGGGACAGTCTACGAGCAGTACTTC | CASRAGTVYEQYF
TRBD2 | TRBJ2-2 | few | TRBV28 | TGTGCCAGCACTAGCGGGAGGGGCGGGGAGCTGTTTTTT | CASTSGRGGELFF
. | TRBJ1-3 | . | TRBV30 | TGTGCCTGGAGTAGGGCAGGGAGCTTCTCTGGAAACACCATATATTTT | CAWSRAGSFSGNTIYF
. | TRBJ1-1 | . | TRBV19 | TGTGCCAGTAGTATCAACCCAGAGAACACTGAAGCTTTCTTT | CASSINPENTEAFF
. | TRBJ2-2 | . | TRBV27 | TGTGCCAGCAGTTTGGTTGGGGCGGTGGGGCACGGGGAGCTGTTTTTT | CASSLVGAVGHGELFF
. | TRBJ2-7 | . | TRBV25-1 | TGTGCCAGCACCACCGCCGGGGGACAGCCCTACGAGCAGTACTTC | CASTTAGGQPYEQYF